Listed below are T cell receptor beta chains from one sample, sequenced in a study of T cell responses to AZD1222 COVID-19 vaccine. Clones were read by immunoSEQ multiplex PCR, and TCRdb kept only the in-frame ones, dropping some. In the table there are about 150,000 clones, 85% to 95% of which are singletons. The specimen was peripheral blood, collected on day 0 of AZD1222 vaccination. These receptors originate from an adult in good health. The CDR3 runs from the conserved cysteine through the conserved F or W. The order of the fields is V gene, CDR3 length, J gene, clone size, D gene, CDR3 DNA, CDR3 protein. D genes are given only for firm matches. Not every row has a clone size; where given, it reads once, few, many or a size class.

>TRBV12-3/TRBV12-4|11|TRBJ2-1|.|.
TGTGCCAGCAGTTTAGGTCAGGAGCAGTTCTTC
CASSLGQEQFF
>TRBV30|14|TRBJ1-5|once|TRBD1
TGTGCCATGACCGGGACAGGGGGCCTCCAGCCCCAGCATTTT
CAMTGTGGLQPQHF
>TRBV5-1|19|TRBJ2-1|.|TRBD1
TGCGCCAGCAGCTTGGTGGGACAGGGTCAGCGATATCCCTTAAATGAGCAGTTCTTC
CASSLVGQGQRYPLNEQFF
>TRBV24-1|16|TRBJ2-3|.|TRBD2
TGTGCCACCAGTGACCCGAGGAGCGGGGGAACAGATACGCAGTATTTT
CATSDPRSGGTDTQYF
>TRBV19|16|TRBJ1-5|.|TRBD1
TGTGCCAGTAGTTGGGCAGGGGGTTTGGTCAGCCAGCCCCAGCATTTT
CASSWAGGLVSQPQHF
>TRBV6-1|15|TRBJ1-1|.|.
TGTGCCAGCAGTGAAGACGTGGACCGAGGGACTGAAGCTTTCTTT
CASSEDVDRGTEAFF
>TRBV30|14|TRBJ1-5|.|.
TGTGCCTGGAGTGTCGGTAGGGGTCACCAGCCCCAGCATTTT
CAWSVGRGHQPQHF
>TRBV2|15|TRBJ1-1|.|.
TGTGCCAGCACCCCGGACCCTCGAACCCGCACTGAAGCTTTCTTT
CASTPDPRTRTEAFF
>TRBV7-9|14|TRBJ2-7|.|.
TGTGCCAGCAGCCCCCAGACTATCTCCTACGAGCAGTACTTC
CASSPQTISYEQYF
>TRBV2|15|TRBJ1-3|.|TRBD1
TGTGCCAGCAGTCCGGACAGGGGGGCTGGAAACACCATATATTTT
CASSPDRGAGNTIYF
>TRBV5-1|13|TRBJ2-7|.|.
TGCGCCAGCAGGGGACCGACAGCCTACGAGCAGTACTTC
CASRGPTAYEQYF
>TRBV6-1|15|TRBJ2-2|few|.
TGTGCCAGCAGTGAACGGGGAGGGGGTTCCGGGGAGCTGTTTTTT
CASSERGGGSGELFF
>TRBV5-4|14|TRBJ2-7|.|TRBD1
TGTGCCAGCAGCTACCGGGACAGCTCCTACGAGCAGTACTTC
CASSYRDSSYEQYF
>TRBV5-6|14|TRBJ1-6|.|TRBD1
TGTGCCAGCAGCTGGGACAGGGGCCATTCACCCCTCCACTTT
CASSWDRGHSPLHF
>TRBV7-8|15|TRBJ1-5|.|.
TGTGCCAGCAGCTTATTTATAGGAGGGAATCAGCCCCAGCATTTT
CASSLFIGGNQPQHF
>TRBV11-3|12|TRBJ1-6|.|TRBD1
TGTGCCAGCACCCGACAGGGCTCACCCCTCCACTTT
CASTRQGSPLHF
>TRBV12-3/TRBV12-4|13|TRBJ1-2|.|TRBD1
TGTGCCAGCAGGTCCGACAGGGCGGATGGCTACACCTTC
CASRSDRADGYTF
>TRBV4-3|18|TRBJ2-7|.|TRBD1
TGCGCCAGCAGCCAAGAATATTTAGGGACAGGGTTTTTGTACGAGCAGTACTTC
CASSQEYLGTGFLYEQYF
>TRBV5-1|13|TRBJ1-5|.|.
TGCGCCAGCAGCTTGGCTAGGGATCAGCCCCAGCATTTT
CASSLARDQPQHF
>TRBV19|13|TRBJ2-7|.|.
TGTGCCAGTAGGTCCGGTGGAGCCTACGAGCAGTACTTC
CASRSGGAYEQYF
>TRBV2|13|TRBJ2-1|.|.
TGTGCCAGCAGGCCCCCCCACATCAATGAGCAGTTCTTC
CASRPPHINEQFF
>TRBV5-1|14|TRBJ2-1|few|.
TGCGCCAGCGGGACTGGAAGCTCCTACAATGAGCAGTTCTTC
CASGTGSSYNEQFF
>TRBV4-2|16|TRBJ2-1|.|TRBD2
TGTGCCAGCAGCCAAGAGGGTCAGCGGGGGTACAATGAGCAGTTCTTC
CASSQEGQRGYNEQFF